What follows are 32 T cell receptor beta chains derived from one specimen sequenced in a study of Ad26.COV2.S vaccination and SARS-CoV-2 variants. Generated by immunoSEQ multiplex PCR, the TCRdb table keeps only in-frame clones and is missing some. The profile covers roughly 380,000 clones, with 90% to 95% appearing a single time and 3.5% to 4.5% taken by the ten largest. The starting material was peripheral blood, obtained after recovery from COVID-19. Receptors originate from a human donor who had recovered from COVID-19.

The chain has TRBV18 and TRBJ2-5; 11 bases fit TRBD1. Germline trimming cut 3 bases from V and 2 bases from J; bases unmatched to any gene: 2. CDR1 is KGHSH and CDR2 is LQKENI in the germline V gene. This CDR3 comprises 15 residues. For the CDR3, the DNA is TGTGCCAGCTCACCGGGACAGGGGGTTCAAGAGACCCAGTACTTC. Encoded protein: CASSPGQGVQETQYF.

This clone has a single count. In the same sample, other DNA sequences code for this CDR3. The rearrangement joins TRBV5-1 to TRBJ1-1; 9 bases match TRBD1. The CDR3 extends over 14 amino acids. Germline V CDR1 and CDR2: SGHRS, YFSETQ. V shed 0 bases and J 4 bases; nucleotides not matched to a gene: 1. CDR3 amino acids: CASSLGTGATEAFF. The CDR3, as DNA: TGCGCCAGCAGCTTGGGGACAGGGGCCACTGAAGCTTTCTTT.

This clone was seen once. This rearrangement joins TRBV6-5 to TRBJ2-7; D is unresolved. Germline values: CDR1 MNHEY, CDR2 SVGAGI. This CDR3 spans 14 amino acids. V lost 2 bases and J 2 bases, leaving 10 bases between the germline ends. The CDR3 sequence is CASSYGTTAYEQYF. In DNA, the CDR3 is TGTGCCAGCAGTTACGGAACCACCGCCTACGAGCAGTACTTC.

The CDR3 protein is CASSEPYSAEQETQYF. CDR3 DNA sequence: TGTGCCAGCAGTGAACCCTACTCGGCGGAACAAGAGACCCAGTACTTC. The genes are TRBV2 and TRBJ2-5; D is unclear. The germline gives CDR1 SNHLY, CDR2 FYNNEI. V dropped 2 bases and J dropped 2 bases, with 15 bases sitting between them. There are 16 residues in the CDR3.

The chain employs TRBV5-5 and TRBJ2-5; D is unresolved. Germline loops: CDR1 SGHKS, CDR2 YYEKEE (reference sequence). Trimming shortened V by 2 bases and J by 4 bases, and 18 bases separated the two germline ends. The CDR3 covers 16 residues. CDR3 bases: TGTGCCAGCAGCTTCCGTCGCCCCGGTTCGATAGAGACCCAGTACTTC. This sequence encodes CASSFRRPGSIETQYF.

The V call is TRBV7-6, the J call TRBJ1-1; TRBD1 matches 8 bases. V lost 7 bases to trimming and J lost 7 bases; unmatched junction nucleotides: 14. Per the germline V gene, CDR1 is SGHVS and CDR2 is FNYEAQ. The length of the CDR3 is 15 residues. The CDR3 loop reads CASKRTGNSQDEAFF. CDR3 nucleotides: TGTGCCAGCAAGAGGACAGGGAATTCGCAGGATGAAGCTTTCTTT.

The chain combines TRBV9 with TRBJ2-5; 7 bases line up with TRBD1. This CDR3 spans 15 amino acids. V lost 0 bases to trimming and J lost 5 bases; unmatched junction nucleotides: 7. Germline V gene lookup returns CDR1 SGDLS and CDR2 YYNGEE. CDR3 residues: CASSVDPRGQETQYF. Here the CDR3 DNA reads TGTGCCAGCAGCGTAGATCCGAGGGGGCAGGAGACCCAGTACTTC.

The genes are TRBV9 and TRBJ2-3, with 9 bases matching TRBD2. Germline trimming cut 5 bases from V and 3 bases from J; bases unmatched to any gene: 10. The length of the CDR3 is 16 residues. CDR1 SGDLS and CDR2 YYNGEE come from the germline V gene. The CDR3 here is CASSLKGLAPTDTQYF. The CDR3 nucleotides read TGTGCCAGCAGTCTCAAGGGACTAGCCCCAACAGATACGCAGTATTTT.

The chain uses TRBV20-1 and TRBJ1-6; 7 bases match TRBD1. CDR3 length: 14 residues. CDR1 is DFQATT, CDR2 SNEGSKA, per germline (reference sequence). Trimming took 3 bases from V and 7 from J; bases not matched to a gene: 6. The CDR3 is CSASRDRENSPLHF. The CDR3 DNA sequence: TGCAGTGCTAGTCGGGACAGAGAAAATTCACCCCTCCACTTT.

The chain has TRBV6-4 and TRBJ1-6; D gene ambiguous. Germline V gene sequence: CDR1 MRHNA, CDR2 SNTAGT. The V gene lost 6 bases and the J gene lost 10 bases, with 13 bases spanning the gap. The CDR3 consists of 13 residues. The CDR3 region is CASSSMGNSPLHF. Written as DNA, the CDR3 is TGTGCCAGCAGCTCGATGGGTAACTCACCCCTCCACTTT.

The V gene is TRBV6-5, the J gene TRBJ2-7, with 11 bases identical to TRBD2. This CDR3 is 15 amino acids long. Looked up from germline, CDR1 is MNHEY and CDR2 is SVGAGI. V dropped 7 bases and J dropped 1; count of bases not matched to a gene: 6. The chain's CDR3 is CASIKGTSGSYEQYF. The CDR3 DNA reads TGTGCCAGCATCAAGGGGACTAGCGGTTCCTACGAGCAGTACTTC.

The CDR3 reads CASSPHGAPTYEQYF. The DNA for the CDR3 is TGTGCCAGCAGTCCCCACGGGGCACCTACCTACGAGCAGTACTTC. The chain combines TRBV6-5 with TRBJ2-7; either TRBD1 or TRBD2 may fit D (5 bases each). The CDR3 has 15 residues. The germline CDR1 and CDR2 sequences are MNHEY and SVGAGI. Deletions cut 5 bases from V and 2 bases from J, with 16 bases between.

The chain is built from TRBV10-1 and TRBJ2-3; 9 bases agree with TRBD2. Per the germline V gene, CDR1 is WNHNN and CDR2 is SYGVQD (reference sequence). The CDR3 runs to 17 residues. V lost 0 bases to trimming and J lost 2 bases; unmatched junction nucleotides: 6. Written as DNA, the CDR3 is TGCGCCAGCAGTGAGTCGGTACTAGCGGGCTCCACAGATACGCAGTATTTT. It yields the protein CASSESVLAGSTDTQYF.

The V call is TRBV12-3 or TRBV12-4, the J call TRBJ2-2; D call uncertain. CDR3 length equals 12 residues. Between the trimmed V and J ends, which lost 8 bases and 4 bases, there was a span of 8 bases. CDR3 bases: TGTGCCAGCCTTTGGGGCACCGGGGAGCTGTTTTTT. Its protein product is CASLWGTGELFF.

The chain employs TRBV5-5 and TRBJ1-1; D gene ambiguous. Trimming removed 1 base at V and 0 bases at J, with 13 bases between. The V gene's germline CDR1 is SGHKS and CDR2 YYEKEE (reference sequence). CDR3 length: 16 amino acids. CDR3 DNA: TGTGCCAGCAGCTTGAGTCCTCCAGTCATGAACACTGAAGCTTTCTTT. Translated, it gives CASSLSPPVMNTEAFF.

The V gene is TRBV3-1 (or the pseudogene TRBV3-2), the J gene TRBJ1-5; weak D call: TRBD1 (6 bases). The CDR3 runs 15 residues. Deletions cut 0 bases from V and 6 bases from J, with 12 bases between. Germline CDR1 LGHDT, CDR2 YNNKEL (reference sequence). The chain's CDR3 is CASSQDGGPRQPQHF. The CDR3 DNA reads TGTGCCAGCAGCCAAGATGGGGGGCCGCGTCAGCCCCAGCATTTT.

The J gene is TRBJ2-2, the V gene TRBV5-4, with TRBD1 matching 7 bases. CDR1 is SGHNT and CDR2 is YYREEE in the germline V gene (reference sequence). The CDR3 covers 14 residues. Germline trimming cut 7 bases from V and 2 bases from J; bases unmatched to any gene: 5. The CDR3 spells CASSRQGNTGELFF. CDR3 DNA: TGTGCCAGCTCCCGACAGGGAAACACCGGGGAGCTGTTTTTT.

This clone was found a few times. The gene calls are TRBV7-2 and TRBJ2-1; tentative D call: TRBD2 (6 bases). The CDR3 contains 13 residues. Trimming shortened V by 6 bases and J by 8 bases, and 14 bases separated the two germline ends. Germline V CDR1 and CDR2: SGHTA, FQGNSA. The CDR3 region has the DNA TGTGCCAGCAGACCGACTAGTTTCGATGAGCAGTTCTTC. Translated, it gives CASRPTSFDEQFF.

The chain uses TRBV18 and TRBJ2-7; 12 bases are a match to TRBD1. With V trimmed by 4 bases and J by 6 bases, 10 bases remained unmatched. The CDR3 has 16 residues. CDR1 is KGHSH, CDR2 LQKENI, per germline. CDR3 region: CASSQTSGTGGVEQYF. The CDR3 DNA reads as TGTGCCAGCTCACAAACTTCCGGGACAGGGGGCGTCGAGCAGTACTTC.

CDR3 in amino acids: CASSLPFPREEQYF. In DNA form, the CDR3 reads TGTGCCAGCAGTCTCCCCTTCCCGCGAGAAGAGCAGTACTTC. This chain connects TRBV27 to TRBJ2-7, with D unclear. Trimming took off 5 bases at V and 7 bases at J, with 18 bases between the two ends. The CDR3 contains 14 residues. CDR1 MNHEY and CDR2 SMNVEV come from the germline V gene (reference sequence).

The rearrangement uses TRBV6-5 and TRBJ1-3, with 7 bases fitting TRBD1. V was pared by 1 base and J by 4 bases, with 7 bases of the junction left unmatched. Looked up from germline, CDR1 is MNHEY and CDR2 is SVGAGI. The CDR3 covers 16 residues. CDR3: CASSYFPDRAGNTIYF. DNA of the CDR3: TGTGCCAGCAGTTACTTTCCTGACAGGGCGGGAAACACCATATATTTT.

The J gene is TRBJ1-2, the V gene TRBV3-1 (or the pseudogene TRBV3-2); possible D gene TRBD1, 5 bases. Germline CDR1 reads LGHDT; CDR2 reads YNNKEL (reference sequence). This CDR3 has 12 residues. Deletions cut 4 bases from V and 6 bases from J, with 9 bases between. CDR3 in amino acids: CASSPGTDGYTF. As DNA, the CDR3 is TGTGCCAGCAGCCCGGGGACGGATGGCTACACCTTC.

V gene TRBV15 combines with J gene TRBJ1-2, with D possibly TRBD1 on 5 matching bases. Germline V CDR1 and CDR2: LNHNV, YYDKDF (reference sequence). Deletions cut 1 base from V and 7 bases from J, with 10 bases between. This CDR3 has 13 residues. The CDR3 sequence: CATSRGGGLGYTF. The DNA of the CDR3 is TGTGCCACCAGCAGAGGTGGGGGTCTTGGCTACACCTTC.

In its sample, this clone was seen a few times. CDR3 sequence: CASRLGPSNQPQHF. DNA of the CDR3: TGTGCCAGCCGCCTGGGGCCCAGCAATCAGCCCCAGCATTTT. The chain employs TRBV2 and TRBJ1-5; TRBD1 might be the D (5 bases). The ends were cut back, 8 bases at V and 1 base at J, with 12 bases in the middle. Germline V lookup: CDR1 SNHLY, CDR2 FYNNEI. This CDR3 has 14 amino acids.

The rearrangement joins TRBV7-2 to TRBJ1-3; D is undetermined. Trimming left V 5 bases short and J 2 bases short, with 10 bases between. The V gene's germline CDR1 is SGHTA and CDR2 FQGNSA. The length of the CDR3 is 14 residues. The CDR3 region has the DNA TGTGCCAGCAGCCCAGACTCAACTGGAAACACCATATATTTT. It translates to CASSPDSTGNTIYF.

The V gene is TRBV23-1, the J gene TRBJ2-5; 8 positions agree with TRBD1. TRBV23-1 is an ORF, and what it does is uncertain. The CDR3 extends over 18 amino acids. Trimming at V came to 0 bases and at J to 3 bases, leaving 12 bases not matched to a gene. The CDR3 is CASSQSPGQVVQEETQYF. In DNA, the CDR3 is TGCGCCAGCAGTCAATCCCCGGGACAGGTGGTACAAGAAGAGACCCAGTACTTC.

The rearrangement uses TRBV12-3 or TRBV12-4 and TRBJ2-5; a weak D match, TRBD2 (6 bases). V was cut by 3 bases and J by 10 bases, with 15 bases left in between. The CDR3 totals 13 residues. The chain's CDR3 is CASSFGTLGGQYF. The DNA of the CDR3 is TGTGCCAGCAGTTTCGGGACTTTGGGGGGCCAGTACTTC.

The chain is built from TRBV11-2 and TRBJ2-1; 11 nucleotides line up with TRBD2. After removal of 1 base from V and 4 bases from J, the junction contained 12 bases not matched to a gene. This CDR3 has 19 amino acids. Germline V CDR1 and CDR2: SGHAT, FQNNGV. The CDR3 loop reads CASSLAVSGGASSYNEQFF. The CDR3 DNA is TGTGCCAGCAGCTTAGCAGTTAGCGGGGGGGCATCCTCATACAATGAGCAGTTCTTC.

The V gene is TRBV6-2 or TRBV6-3, the J gene TRBJ1-1; no clear D gene. Trimming stripped 2 bases from V and 1 base from J, with 11 bases between. Germline-derived CDR1 and CDR2 are MNHEY and SVGEGT. This CDR3 comprises 15 residues. The CDR3 DNA follows: TGTGCCAGCAGTTACCCGCCCGGCCCGAACACTGAAGCTTTCTTT. Its translation: CASSYPPGPNTEAFF.

The chain joins TRBV3-1 (or the pseudogene TRBV3-2) to TRBJ2-2, with no clear D. V was trimmed by 7 bases and J by 0 bases, leaving 15 bases between them. CDR1 and CDR2 from the germline V gene are LGHDT and YNNKEL (reference sequence). CDR3 length: 16 amino acids. The CDR3 sequence is CASTPVRNANTGELFF. The CDR3 DNA follows: TGTGCCAGCACCCCTGTCAGAAATGCGAACACCGGGGAGCTGTTTTTT.

In this sample, this clone turned up once. The chain combines TRBV9 with TRBJ2-2; unclear D gene. The CDR3 spans 15 residues. V gave up 3 bases and J gave up 4 bases, with 13 bases separating them. Germline CDR1 and CDR2: SGDLS and YYNGEE. The CDR3 DNA reads as TGTGCCAGCAGCGCGGCCTCGATGGGCACCGGGGAGCTGTTTTTT. Translation: CASSAASMGTGELFF.

The chain employs TRBV2 and TRBJ2-7; 8 bases match TRBD1. The V gene end was trimmed by 10 bases and the J gene end by 0 bases; junction bases not matched to a gene: 5. There are 13 residues in the CDR3. Germline assignment: CDR1 SNHLY and CDR2 FYNNEI. The chain's CDR3 is CATRTGSSYEQYF. CDR3 in DNA: TGTGCCACCCGGACAGGGAGCTCCTACGAGCAGTACTTC.